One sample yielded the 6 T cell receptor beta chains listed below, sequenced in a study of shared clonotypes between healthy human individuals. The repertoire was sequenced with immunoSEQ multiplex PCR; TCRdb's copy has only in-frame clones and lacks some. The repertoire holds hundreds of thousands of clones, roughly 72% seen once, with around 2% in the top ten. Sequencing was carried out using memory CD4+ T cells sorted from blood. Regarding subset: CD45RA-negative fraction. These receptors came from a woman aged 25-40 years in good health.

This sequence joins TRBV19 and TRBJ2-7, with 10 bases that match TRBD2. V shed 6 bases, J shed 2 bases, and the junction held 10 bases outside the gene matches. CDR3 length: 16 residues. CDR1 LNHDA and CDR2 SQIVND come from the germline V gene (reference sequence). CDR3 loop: CASRPPGLAGAYEQYF. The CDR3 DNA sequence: TGTGCCAGTAGGCCGCCTGGGCTAGCGGGAGCCTACGAGCAGTACTTC.

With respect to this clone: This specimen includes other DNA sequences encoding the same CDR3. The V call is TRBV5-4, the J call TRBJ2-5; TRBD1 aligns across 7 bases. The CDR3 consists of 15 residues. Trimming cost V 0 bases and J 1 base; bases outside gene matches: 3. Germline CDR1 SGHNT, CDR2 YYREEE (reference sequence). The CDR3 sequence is CASSLVSGGQETQYF. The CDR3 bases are TGTGCCAGCAGCTTGGTCTCAGGGGGCCAAGAGACCCAGTACTTC.

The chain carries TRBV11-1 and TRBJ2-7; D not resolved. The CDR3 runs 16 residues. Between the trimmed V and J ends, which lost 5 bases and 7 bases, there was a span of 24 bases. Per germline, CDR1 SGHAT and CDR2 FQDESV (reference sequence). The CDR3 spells CASSEIPSASAKEQYF. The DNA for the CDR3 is TGTGCCAGCAGCGAAATCCCCTCTGCGTCTGCGAAAGAGCAGTACTTC.

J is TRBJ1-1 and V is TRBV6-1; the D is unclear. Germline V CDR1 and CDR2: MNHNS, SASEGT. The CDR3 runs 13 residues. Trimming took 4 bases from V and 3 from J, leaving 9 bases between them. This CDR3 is CASSGGYYTEAFF. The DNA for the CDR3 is TGTGCCAGCAGTGGCGGTTACTACACTGAAGCTTTCTTT.

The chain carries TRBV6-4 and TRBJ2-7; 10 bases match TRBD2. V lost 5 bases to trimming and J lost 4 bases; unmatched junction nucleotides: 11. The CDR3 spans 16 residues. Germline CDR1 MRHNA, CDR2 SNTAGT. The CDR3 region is CASSPSSGRAQYEQYF. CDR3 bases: TGTGCCAGCAGTCCCTCCAGCGGGAGGGCCCAGTACGAGCAGTACTTC.

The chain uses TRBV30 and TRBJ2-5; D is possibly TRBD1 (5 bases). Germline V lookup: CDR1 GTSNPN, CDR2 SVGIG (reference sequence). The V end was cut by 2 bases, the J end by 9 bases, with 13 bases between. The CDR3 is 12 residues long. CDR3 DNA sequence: TGTGCCTGGAGTCCAGGGATTGTGTCCCAGTACTTC. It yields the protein CAWSPGIVSQYF.